The sequence of this TCR beta chain was determined in a study of blood T cell repertoires in COVID-19. In the study overall: Nucleic acid was either cDNA or gDNA, and it came from T cells, B-cell-depleted T cells, or PBMCs.

Data came from immunoSEQ multiplex PCR; TCRdb stores just in-frame clones and leaves some out. The repertoire includes roughly 110,000 clones, more than 80% of them detected once, and 4% to 6% sits in the top ten. This clone was observed a few times. The sequencing input was peripheral blood. This TCR was recovered from a man aged 40-55 years with active or convalescent COVID-19.

CDR3 in amino acids: CASSPGTGKADTQYF. The CDR3 DNA reads TGTGCCAGCAGTCCTGGGACAGGGAAGGCAGATACGCAGTATTTT. The chain joins TRBV27 to TRBJ2-3; 9 nucleotides line up with TRBD1. In germline, CDR1 is MNHEY, CDR2 SMNVEV (reference sequence). This CDR3 has 15 amino acids. V was clipped by 5 bases and J by 4 bases; unmatched bases: 7.